This passage covers 30 T cell receptor beta chains from one sample sequenced in a study of shared clonotypes between healthy human individuals (dated by TCRdb to 2019 to 2021). Library construction relied on the immunoSEQ multiplex PCR assay. Imported from immuneACCESS, the table was reduced by TCRdb to in-frame sequences with V and J called. These copies leave out some clones; in studies compared against another copy, an unresolved V gene accounts for under half, and the cause of the remainder is not known. This sample has some 650,000 clones in its table, and roughly 97% of those were observed once. Together, the top ten hold 0.045% to 0.06% of the sample. Sequencing was carried out using naive CD4+ T cells sorted from blood. The sample's cell subset or site label, decoded: CD45RA+ positively selected. Source of these receptors: a woman in her 30s in good health.

The chain joins TRBV2 to TRBJ1-1; D gene ambiguous. Germline CDR1 SNHLY, CDR2 FYNNEI. The CDR3 has 14 residues. V lost 0 bases, J lost 9 bases, and 14 bases lay in between. The CDR3 nucleotides read TGTGCCAGCAGTGAAGCGCTTCACGGTCTCAAAGCTTTCTTT. This encodes CASSEALHGLKAFF.

This chain links TRBV4-2 with TRBJ2-7; 13 positions match TRBD2. The CDR3 is made up of 15 amino acids. J gave up 4 bases and V 2 bases, and 2 bases lay outside the gene matches. Germline-derived CDR1 and CDR2 are LGHNA and YNFKEQ. The CDR3 DNA is TGTGCCAGCAGCCAAAGGACTAGCGGGAGATACGAGCAGTACTTC. Its translation: CASSQRTSGRYEQYF.

The V call is TRBV2, the J call TRBJ2-1, with D possibly matching TRBD2 (6 bases). The V gene lost 5 bases and the J gene lost 7 bases, with 18 bases spanning the gap. The CDR3 extends over 15 amino acids. CDR1 and CDR2 (germline): SNHLY, FYNNEI. As DNA, the CDR3 is TGTGCCAGCAGTATGACGGGACTGGGGGGAAATGAGCAGTTCTTC. It codes for CASSMTGLGGNEQFF.

The chain uses TRBV9 and TRBJ1-1, with D unresolved. The V gene's germline CDR1 is SGDLS and CDR2 YYNGEE. V lost 3 bases, J lost 0 bases, and 12 bases lay in between. The CDR3 has 15 residues. The DNA for the CDR3 is TGTGCCAGCAGCGGCGGATTGACGGTGAACACTGAAGCTTTCTTT. Translating gives CASSGGLTVNTEAFF.

The CDR3 sequence: CASSPSPSSGNTIYF. The CDR3, as DNA: TGTGCCAGCAGCCCTAGTCCGTCCTCTGGAAACACCATATATTTT. The V and J genes are TRBV7-8 and TRBJ1-3; unclear D gene. Between the trimmed V and J ends, which lost 5 bases and 0 bases, there was a span of 11 bases. The CDR3 sequence is 15 residues long. CDR1 SGHVS and CDR2 FQNEAQ come from the germline V gene.

The V call is TRBV28, the J call TRBJ2-5, with D perhaps assigned TRBD1 or TRBD2 (6 bases each). Trimming removed 1 base at V and 5 bases at J, with 14 bases between. CDR3 length equals 15 residues. Germline lookup yields CDR1 MDHEN and CDR2 SYDVKM. This CDR3 reads CASSLFRGGGETQYF. CDR3 in DNA: TGTGCCAGCAGTTTATTCAGGGGAGGAGGGGAGACCCAGTACTTC.

In the case of this clone: One junction end does not reproduce the germline sequence, and a read error may be involved. This rearrangement joins TRBV19 to TRBJ2-5; 7 bases are shared with TRBD2. The CDR3 spans 14 residues. CDR1 is LNHDA, CDR2 SQIVND, per germline (reference sequence). DNA for the CDR3: TGTGCCAGTAGTAGCCAGCGGGATCAAGAGCCCCAGTACTTC. It translates to CASSSQRDQEPQYF.

The V call is TRBV5-1, the J call TRBJ2-2; 14 nucleotides align to TRBD2. CDR3 length: 17 residues. J lost 6 bases, V lost 4 bases, and 8 bases had no gene match. Looked up from germline, CDR1 is SGHRS and CDR2 is YFSETQ. The CDR3, as DNA: TGCGCCAGCAGCCGGTCGACTAGCGGGAGGGTCGCCGGGGAGCTGTTTTTT. The encoded protein is CASSRSTSGRVAGELFF. Complete variable domain (other parts from reference TRBV5-1 and TRBJ2-2): KAGVTQTPRYLIKTRGQQVTLSCSPISGHRSVSWYQQTPGQGLQFLFEYFSETQRNKGNFPGRFSGRQFSNSRSEMNVSTLELGDSALYLCASSRSTSGRVAGELFFGEGSRLTVL.

The genes are TRBV30 and TRBJ2-3; 8 nucleotides agree with TRBD2. This CDR3 spans 14 amino acids. Germline V gene sequence: CDR1 GTSNPN, CDR2 SVGIG (reference sequence). After removal of 4 bases from V and 8 bases from J, the junction contained 11 bases not matched to a gene. CDR3 DNA: TGTGCCTGGAATGGAGCGGGAGAGGGGGGTACGCAGTATTTT. This codes for CAWNGAGEGGTQYF.

The V call is TRBV29-1, the J call TRBJ1-1; D is unclear. The CDR3 runs to 13 residues. V lost 7 bases and J 0 bases, leaving 12 bases between the germline ends. The V gene's germline CDR1 is SQVTM and CDR2 ANQGSEA. This CDR3 is CSAWEALNTEAFF. CDR3 DNA sequence: TGCAGCGCTTGGGAGGCATTGAACACTGAAGCTTTCTTT. The complete variable domain, with remaining parts taken from reference TRBV29-1 and TRBJ1-1, reads SAVISQKPSRDICQRGTSLTIQCQVDSQVTMMFWYRQQPGQSLTLIATANQGSEATYESGFVIDKFPISRPNLTFSTLTVSNMSPEDSSIYLCSAWEALNTEAFFGQGTRLTVV.

The genes are TRBV6-1 and TRBJ1-2, with a possible D match to TRBD1 (5 bases). The CDR3 runs 14 residues. Germline V gives CDR1 MNHNS, CDR2 SASEGT. Trimming shortened V by 4 bases and J by 3 bases, and 12 bases separated the two germline ends. This chain's CDR3 is CASSGATGDYGYTF. The CDR3 DNA sequence: TGTGCCAGCAGTGGGGCAACGGGGGACTATGGCTACACCTTC.

This chain connects TRBV6-1 to TRBJ2-7, with D perhaps TRBD1 (6 bases). Trimming took 8 bases from V and 6 from J, leaving 17 bases between them. The CDR3 totals 13 residues. Germline assignment: CDR1 MNHNS and CDR2 SASEGT. CDR3 amino acids: CASGEGVSLEQYF. The CDR3 DNA sequence: TGTGCCAGCGGAGAGGGGGTCTCTCTCGAGCAGTACTTC.

V and J are TRBV19 and TRBJ1-3; 10 positions agree with TRBD1. Germline CDR1 reads LNHDA; CDR2 reads SQIVND (reference sequence). The CDR3 length is 16 residues. J was trimmed by 3 bases and V by 3 bases; bases with no gene match: 5. The chain's CDR3 is CASSISGQGDGNTIYF. CDR3 nucleotide sequence: TGTGCCAGTAGTATCTCCGGACAGGGGGATGGAAACACCATATATTTT.

The gene calls are TRBV28 and TRBJ2-7; 7 bases match TRBD2. The CDR3 contains 14 residues. V gave up 6 bases and J gave up 2 bases; unmatched junction bases: 7. The V gene's germline CDR1 is MDHEN and CDR2 SYDVKM. As DNA, the CDR3 is TGTGCCAGCAGCACTGAGGGAGGGCCCTACGAGCAGTACTTC. This translates into CASSTEGGPYEQYF.

This chain links TRBV7-9 with TRBJ2-7; no definite D call. The CDR3 has 13 residues. The germline V gene encodes CDR1 SEHNR and CDR2 FQNEAQ (reference sequence). V lost 2 bases to trimming and J lost 7 bases, with 12 bases between them. This CDR3 is CASSLNIMGEQYF. Written as DNA, the CDR3 is TGTGCCAGCAGCTTAAATATTATGGGGGAGCAGTACTTC.

This chain joins TRBV6-1 and TRBJ2-1, with 10 bases lining up with TRBD2. The CDR3 is 15 amino acids. CDR1 MNHNS and CDR2 SASEGT come from the germline V gene. Trimming took 3 bases from V and 2 from J; bases not matched to a gene: 1. This chain's CDR3 is CASSDTSGAYNEQFF. The CDR3 bases are TGTGCCAGCAGTGATACTAGCGGGGCCTACAATGAGCAGTTCTTC.

This chain links TRBV4-1 with TRBJ1-5; D is ambiguous. The germline V gene has CDR1 MGHRA and CDR2 YSYEKL. Trimming stripped 6 bases from V and 5 bases from J, with 5 bases between. The length of the CDR3 is 11 residues. The CDR3 region is CASSHHQPQHF. For the CDR3, the DNA is TGCGCCAGCAGTCATCATCAGCCCCAGCATTTT.

The V call is TRBV5-5, the J call TRBJ2-3; D may correspond to TRBD1 or TRBD2 (5 bases each). V was shortened by 3 bases and J by 0 bases, with 14 bases between the two germline ends. The CDR3 totals 16 residues. The germline CDR1 and CDR2 sequences are SGHKS and YYEKEE (reference sequence). In DNA, the CDR3 is TGTGCCAGCAGCTCAAGCCCGGGACGGAGCACAGATACGCAGTATTTT. It translates to CASSSSPGRSTDTQYF. The variable domain in full, completed from reference TRBV5-5 and TRBJ2-3, reads DAGVTQSPTHLIKTRGQQVTLRCSPISGHKSVSWYQQVLGQGPQFIFQYYEKEERGRGNFPDRFSARQFPNYSSELNVNALLLGDSALYLCASSSSPGRSTDTQYFGPGTRLTVL.

The V call is TRBV19, the J call TRBJ2-1; D perhaps matches TRBD1 (7 bases). CDR3 length: 15 amino acids. Trimming left V 8 bases short and J 8 bases short, with 22 bases between. Germline loops: CDR1 LNHDA, CDR2 SQIVND (reference sequence). This chain's CDR3 is CASRSWTGGADEQFF. CDR3 nucleotide sequence: TGTGCCAGTCGTTCATGGACAGGCGGGGCGGATGAGCAGTTCTTC.

V and J are TRBV27 and TRBJ1-2, with TRBD1 matching 7 bases. J gave up 4 bases and V 5 bases, and 4 bases lay outside the gene matches. There are 13 residues in the CDR3. The germline V gene encodes CDR1 MNHEY and CDR2 SMNVEV (reference sequence). CDR3 region: CASSPDRIYGYTF. As DNA, the CDR3 is TGTGCCAGCAGTCCGGACAGGATCTATGGCTACACCTTC.

The rearrangement uses TRBV6-6 and TRBJ1-1; the D gene is possibly TRBD1 (5 bases). This CDR3 contains 13 residues. The ends were cut back, 2 bases at V and 7 bases at J, with 11 bases in the middle. Germline CDR1 MNHNY, CDR2 SVGAGI (reference sequence). CDR3 loop: CASSYGGTGEAFF. DNA for the CDR3: TGTGCCAGCAGTTACGGGGGGACGGGTGAAGCTTTCTTT.

This clone was detected only once. The chain is built from TRBV7-9 and TRBJ2-7; the D gene is possibly TRBD1 (6 bases). The germline gives CDR1 SEHNR, CDR2 FQNEAQ (reference sequence). The CDR3 is 15 residues long. Trimming left V 5 bases short and J 0 bases short, with 14 bases between. DNA for the CDR3: TGTGCCAGCAGCCAGGGACACCAAAGCTCCTACGAGCAGTACTTC. This encodes CASSQGHQSSYEQYF.

This rearrangement joins TRBV7-8 to TRBJ2-7; the D gene is possibly TRBD2 (6 bases). This CDR3 has 15 amino acids. Germline CDR1 reads SGHVS; CDR2 reads FQNEAQ. Trimming left V 1 base short and J 3 bases short, with 13 bases between. CDR3 residues: CASSLGTGSSYEQYF. Here the CDR3 DNA reads TGTGCCAGCAGCTTAGGGACCGGGAGCAGCTACGAGCAGTACTTC.

The chain recombines TRBV11-2 with TRBJ2-7; D gene uncertain. CDR3 size: 13 residues. V shed 4 bases and J shed 5 bases, with 12 bases lying between them. The germline CDR1 and CDR2 sequences are SGHAT and FQNNGV. In DNA form, the CDR3 reads TGTGCCAGCAGCTCGAGAGAAGCCCACGAGCAGTACTTC. Translated: CASSSREAHEQYF.

This clone was observed a single time. The CDR3 loop is CASSLSTRAGGHEQYF. The CDR3 region has the DNA TGTGCCAGCAGCTTGTCTACTCGGGCAGGGGGCCACGAGCAGTACTTC. The V and J genes are TRBV5-6 and TRBJ2-7, with 8 bases fitting TRBD1. Trimming took 1 base from V and 5 from J; bases not matched to a gene: 11. This CDR3 region has 16 residues. CDR1 SGHDT and CDR2 YYEEEE come from the germline V gene.

V and J are TRBV15 and TRBJ1-4; D is perhaps TRBD1 (6 bases). From germline, CDR1 is LNHNV and CDR2 YYDKDF (reference sequence). The CDR3 is 13 residues long. V lost 0 bases to trimming and J lost 10 bases, with 9 bases between them. The CDR3 loop reads CATSRDLQGKLFF. CDR3 sequence (DNA): TGTGCCACCAGCAGAGATCTACAGGGAAAACTGTTTTTT. Filled out from reference TRBV15 and TRBJ1-4, the complete variable domain reads DAMVIQNPRYQVTQFGKPVTLSCSQTLNHNVMYWYQQKSSQAPKLLFHYYDKDFNNEADTPDNFQSRRPNTSFCFLDIRSPGLGDTAMYLCATSRDLQGKLFFGSGTQLSVL.

V and J are TRBV5-5 and TRBJ2-7, with D perhaps given as TRBD1 or TRBD2 (6 bases each). CDR3 length: 14 residues. CDR1 and CDR2 (germline): SGHKS, YYEKEE (reference sequence). V lost 7 bases, J lost 0 bases, and 14 bases lay in between. CDR3 in amino acids: CASERGATSYEQYF. CDR3 sequence (DNA): TGTGCCAGCGAAAGGGGGGCCACCTCCTACGAGCAGTACTTC.

The chain carries TRBV7-6 and TRBJ2-3; D is possibly TRBD2 (5 bases). This CDR3 region has 15 residues. Germline V gene lookup returns CDR1 SGHVS and CDR2 FNYEAQ. Trimming took 8 bases from V and 4 from J, leaving 19 bases between them. The CDR3 reads CASGSLGAYSDTQYF. The CDR3 DNA follows: TGTGCCAGCGGGAGCCTTGGAGCCTACTCAGATACGCAGTATTTT.

The chain employs TRBV9 and TRBJ2-2, with TRBD2 matching over 8 bases. The length of the CDR3 is 18 residues. The germline CDR1 and CDR2 sequences are SGDLS and YYNGEE. Trimming cost V 4 bases and J 8 bases; bases outside gene matches: 19. CDR3 protein: CASSPSGASGPREGELFF. The CDR3 DNA is TGTGCCAGCAGCCCATCCGGAGCTAGCGGGCCGCGGGAGGGGGAGCTGTTTTTT.

The chain has TRBV5-1 and TRBJ2-2, with 9 bases that match TRBD2. With 7 bases clipped from V and 5 bases from J, the junction kept 3 bases outside the gene matches. The germline V gene encodes CDR1 SGHRS and CDR2 YFSETQ. The CDR3 is made up of 13 amino acids. As DNA, the CDR3 is TGCGCCAGCCGGAGCGGGAGGACCGGGGAGCTGTTTTTT. This translates into CASRSGRTGELFF.